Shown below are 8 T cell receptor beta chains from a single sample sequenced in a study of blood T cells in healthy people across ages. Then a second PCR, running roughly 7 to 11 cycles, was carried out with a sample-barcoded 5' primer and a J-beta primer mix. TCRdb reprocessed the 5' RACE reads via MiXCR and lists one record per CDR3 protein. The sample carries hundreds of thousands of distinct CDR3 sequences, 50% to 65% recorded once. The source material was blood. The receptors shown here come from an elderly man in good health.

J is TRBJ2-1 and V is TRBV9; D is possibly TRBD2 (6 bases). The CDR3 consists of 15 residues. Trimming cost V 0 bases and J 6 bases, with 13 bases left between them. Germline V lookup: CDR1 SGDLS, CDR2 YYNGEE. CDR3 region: CASSVAEGPPNEQFF. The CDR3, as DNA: TGTGCCAGCAGCGTAGCGGAGGGCCCTCCCAATGAGCAGTTCTTC.

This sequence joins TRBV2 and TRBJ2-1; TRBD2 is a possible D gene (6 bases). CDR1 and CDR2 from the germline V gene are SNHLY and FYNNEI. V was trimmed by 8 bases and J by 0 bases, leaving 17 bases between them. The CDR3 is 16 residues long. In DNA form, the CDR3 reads TGTGCCAGCCGAGGGTGGCAGACTAGCTCCTACAATGAGCAGTTCTTC. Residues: CASRGWQTSSYNEQFF. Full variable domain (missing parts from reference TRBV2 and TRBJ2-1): EPEVTQTPSHQVTQMGQEVILRCVPISNHLYFYWYRQILGQKVEFLVSFYNNEISEKSEIFDDQFSVERPDGSNFTLKIRSTKLEDSAMYFCASRGWQTSSYNEQFFGPGTRLTVL.

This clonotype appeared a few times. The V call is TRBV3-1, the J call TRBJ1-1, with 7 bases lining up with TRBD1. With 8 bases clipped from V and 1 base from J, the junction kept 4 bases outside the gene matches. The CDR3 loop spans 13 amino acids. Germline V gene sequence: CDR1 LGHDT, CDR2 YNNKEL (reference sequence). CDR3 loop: CASRGTENTEAFF. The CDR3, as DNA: TGTGCCAGCCGAGGGACAGAGAACACTGAAGCTTTCTTT.

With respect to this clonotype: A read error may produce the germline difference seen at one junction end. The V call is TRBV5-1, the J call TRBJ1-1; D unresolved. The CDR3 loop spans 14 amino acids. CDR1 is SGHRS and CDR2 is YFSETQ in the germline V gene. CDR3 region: CVSNDLTPDTEAFF. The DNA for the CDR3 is TGCGTCAGCAACGACTTAACACCGGACACTGAAGCTTTCTTT.

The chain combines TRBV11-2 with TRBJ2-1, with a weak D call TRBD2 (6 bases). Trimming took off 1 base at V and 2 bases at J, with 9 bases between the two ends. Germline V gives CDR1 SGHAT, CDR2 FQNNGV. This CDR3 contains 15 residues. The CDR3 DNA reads TGTGCCAGCAGCTTAGTCACGGGAGCCTACAATGAGCAGTTCTTC. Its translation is CASSLVTGAYNEQFF.

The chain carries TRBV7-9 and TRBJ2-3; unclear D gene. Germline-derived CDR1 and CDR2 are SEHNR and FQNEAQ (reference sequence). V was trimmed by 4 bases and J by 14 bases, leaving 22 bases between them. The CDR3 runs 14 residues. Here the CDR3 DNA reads TGTGCCAGCAGCTCCCCCCCCATGGGCAGATACGCGTATTTT. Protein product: CASSSPPMGRYAYF.

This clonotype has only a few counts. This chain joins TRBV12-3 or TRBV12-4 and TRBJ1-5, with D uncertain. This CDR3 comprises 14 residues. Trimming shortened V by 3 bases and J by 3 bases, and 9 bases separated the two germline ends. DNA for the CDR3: TGTGCCAGCAGTTTGACCGGGTTCAATCAGCCCCAGCATTTT. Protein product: CASSLTGFNQPQHF.

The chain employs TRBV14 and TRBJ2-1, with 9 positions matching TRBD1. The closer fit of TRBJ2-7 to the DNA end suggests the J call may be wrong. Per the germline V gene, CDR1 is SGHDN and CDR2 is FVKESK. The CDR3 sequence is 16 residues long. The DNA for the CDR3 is TGTGCCAGCAGCCACGACAGGGGGGTGGGGTACAATGAGCAGTACTTC. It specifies CASSHDRGVGYNEQYF.